Each of the 31 T cell receptor beta chains below was sequenced from the same sample in a study of T cell responses to AZD1222 COVID-19 vaccine. Generated by immunoSEQ multiplex PCR, the TCRdb table keeps only in-frame clones and is missing some. The sample shows more than 50,000 clones, roughly 90% of them seen only once. This specimen consisted of peripheral blood, obtained on day 0 of AZD1222 vaccination. The receptors derive from an adult in good health.

This clone came up once. The V and J genes are TRBV18 and TRBJ1-3; D possibly corresponds to TRBD1 (5 bases). V dropped 0 bases and J dropped 0 bases, with 9 bases sitting between them. CDR1 is KGHSH and CDR2 is LQKENI in the germline V gene. This CDR3 comprises 16 residues. The CDR3 here is CASSPPRGASGNTIYF. The CDR3 nucleotides read TGTGCCAGCTCACCACCTCGCGGGGCCTCTGGAAACACCATATATTTT.

The V call is TRBV30, the J call TRBJ1-2; 10 positions agree with TRBD1. The V gene end was trimmed by 5 bases and the J gene end by 4 bases; junction bases not matched to a gene: 4. Germline CDR1 is GTSNPN and CDR2 is SVGIG (reference sequence). The CDR3 runs 13 residues. The CDR3 reads CAWGQGVFYGYTF. The CDR3 region has the DNA TGTGCCTGGGGACAGGGGGTTTTCTATGGCTACACCTTC.

This chain uses TRBV5-1 with TRBJ2-7, with TRBD1 matching over 10 bases. Germline assignment: CDR1 SGHRS and CDR2 YFSETQ. CDR3 length: 16 residues. V shed 4 bases and J 5 bases; nucleotides not matched to a gene: 12. CDR3 coding DNA: TGCGCCAGCAGCCCCGGTTGGGACAGGGGTTTGAACGAGCAGTACTTC. Protein sequence: CASSPGWDRGLNEQYF.

The chain carries TRBV6-5 and TRBJ1-5, with D possibly TRBD1 on 5 matching bases. Germline CDR1 is MNHEY and CDR2 is SVGAGI. CDR3 length: 15 amino acids. The ends were cut back, 6 bases at V and 3 bases at J, with 15 bases in the middle. The CDR3 nucleotides read TGTGCCAGCAGCCGCCGGGAGGGGTTCAATCAGCCCCAGCATTTT. Translation: CASSRREGFNQPQHF.

This sequence joins TRBV3-1 (or the pseudogene TRBV3-2) and TRBJ2-1, with a possible D match to TRBD2 (6 bases). Germline V CDR1 and CDR2: LGHDT, YNNKEL (reference sequence). The CDR3 length is 13 residues. The germline V and J ends were trimmed by 4 bases and 10 bases, with 14 bases remaining between them. This chain's CDR3 is CASSPPAGREQFF. CDR3 bases: TGTGCCAGCAGCCCCCCGGCGGGGCGGGAGCAGTTCTTC.

The V and J genes are TRBV5-5 and TRBJ1-1; a weak D match, TRBD1 (6 bases). The CDR3 is 15 residues long. V was trimmed by 0 bases and J by 1 base, leaving 10 bases between them. The germline V gene encodes CDR1 SGHKS and CDR2 YYEKEE (reference sequence). CDR3 nucleotide sequence: TGTGCCAGCAGCTTGGTGGGAGGGGGGAACACTGAAGCTTTCTTT. As protein: CASSLVGGGNTEAFF. The full variable domain, in which reference TRBV5-5 and TRBJ1-1 provide the parts outside the CDR3, is DAGVTQSPTHLIKTRGQQVTLRCSPISGHKSVSWYQQVLGQGPQFIFQYYEKEERGRGNFPDRFSARQFPNYSSELNVNALLLGDSALYLCASSLVGGGNTEAFFGQGTRLTVV.

The chain employs TRBV27 and TRBJ1-1, with D perhaps matching TRBD1 (5 bases). The germline V gene has CDR1 MNHEY and CDR2 SMNVEV (reference sequence). Trimming stripped 5 bases from V and 1 base from J, with 11 bases between. The CDR3 has 14 amino acids. The CDR3 DNA sequence: TGTGCCAGCAGTCCGGGACGGCCGAACACTGAAGCTTTCTTT. Its protein product is CASSPGRPNTEAFF.

This sequence joins TRBV15 and TRBJ1-1, with D unresolved. CDR1 and CDR2 (germline): LNHNV, YYDKDF (reference sequence). The CDR3 runs to 15 residues. The ends were cut back, 0 bases at V and 2 bases at J, with 10 bases in the middle. The DNA for the CDR3 is TGTGCCACCAGCAGAGACAGGCTCAAAAACACTGAAGCTTTCTTT. Protein: CATSRDRLKNTEAFF.

The gene calls are TRBV2 and TRBJ1-2; maybe TRBD1 (5 bases). V lost 11 bases to trimming and J lost 3 bases, with 10 bases between them. The CDR3 has 11 amino acids. From germline, CDR1 is SNHLY and CDR2 FYNNEI. The CDR3 DNA reads as TGTGCCCAGGGAGGAGACTATGGCTACACCTTC. Protein product: CAQGGDYGYTF.

V and J are TRBV15 and TRBJ2-7; 9 positions agree with TRBD1. V shed 1 base and J 5 bases; nucleotides not matched to a gene: 6. The germline V gene encodes CDR1 LNHNV and CDR2 YYDKDF (reference sequence). The CDR3 is made up of 15 amino acids. The DNA of the CDR3 is TGTGCCACCAGCAGAGGGTGGGACAGGGTTAACGAGCAGTACTTC. Protein product: CATSRGWDRVNEQYF.

The chain carries TRBV19 and TRBJ2-1; either TRBD1 or TRBD2 may fit D (5 bases each). There are 16 residues in the CDR3. The germline V and J ends were trimmed by 6 bases and 5 bases, with 20 bases remaining between them. Per the germline V gene, CDR1 is LNHDA and CDR2 is SQIVND (reference sequence). The CDR3 region has the DNA TGTGCCAGTAGGGGCCTTACGGGACGGGGAAACAATGAGCAGTTCTTC. This codes for CASRGLTGRGNNEQFF.

In DNA form, the CDR3 reads TGTGCCAGAAGCGTCGACCGCGGGGGGACCTACAATGAGCAGTTCTTC. Translating gives CARSVDRGGTYNEQFF. V and J are TRBV5-3 and TRBJ2-1; 8 bases are a match to TRBD2. TRBV5-3 is filed as an ORF, its function uncertain. CDR3 length equals 16 residues. After removal of 4 bases from V and 2 bases from J, the junction contained 8 bases not matched to a gene.

J is TRBJ2-3 and V is TRBV18; D not resolved. Trimming left V 2 bases short and J 4 bases short, with 7 bases between. Per germline, CDR1 KGHSH and CDR2 LQKENI. CDR3 length: 13 residues. The CDR3 spells CASSPSTADTQYF. The CDR3 nucleotides read TGTGCCAGCTCACCATCTACAGCAGATACGCAGTATTTT. Based on the CDR3 plus reference TRBV18 and TRBJ2-3, the full variable domain is NAGVMQNPRHLVRRRGQEARLRCSPMKGHSHVYWYRQLPEEGLKFMVYLQKENIIDESGMPKERFSAEFPKEGPSILRIQQVVRGDSAAYFCASSPSTADTQYFGPGTRLTVL.

This clone has just a few counts. J is TRBJ1-2 and V is TRBV19; possible D gene TRBD1, 5 bases. CDR3 length: 14 amino acids. Germline-derived CDR1 and CDR2 are LNHDA and SQIVND (reference sequence). Between the trimmed V and J ends, which lost 7 bases and 6 bases, there was a span of 18 bases. CDR3 bases: TGTGCCAGTACTCCGGGACCATTTTTTGATGGCTACACCTTC. It specifies CASTPGPFFDGYTF.

This clone was seen only once. This chain uses TRBV5-5 with TRBJ1-3, with 7 nucleotides matching TRBD1. The CDR3 spans 16 residues. Germline CDR1 reads SGHKS; CDR2 reads YYEKEE (reference sequence). The ends lost 0 bases at V and 3 bases at J; junction bases unmatched: 6. CDR3 protein: CASSLDYRGSGNTIYF. CDR3 sequence (DNA): TGTGCCAGCAGCTTGGATTACAGGGGCAGTGGAAACACCATATATTTT.

J is TRBJ1-2 and V is TRBV5-1; TRBD1 matches 7 bases. V lost 4 bases, J lost 6 bases, and 9 bases stayed unmatched. CDR3 length equals 14 residues. Germline assignment: CDR1 SGHRS and CDR2 YFSETQ. The CDR3 DNA reads TGCGCCAGCAGCCCCCAGACAGGGACGGATGGCTACACCTTC. This gives the protein CASSPQTGTDGYTF. The variable domain in full, completed from reference TRBV5-1 and TRBJ1-2, reads KAGVTQTPRYLIKTRGQQVTLSCSPISGHRSVSWYQQTPGQGLQFLFEYFSETQRNKGNFPGRFSGRQFSNSRSEMNVSTLELGDSALYLCASSPQTGTDGYTFGSGTRLTVV.

The chain has TRBV6-5 and TRBJ1-5; D is possibly TRBD1 (6 bases). Germline V lookup: CDR1 MNHEY, CDR2 SVGAGI. This CDR3 has 14 residues. Trimming shortened V by 5 bases and J by 2 bases, and 10 bases separated the two germline ends. This CDR3 reads CASSHREGNQPQHF. The DNA for the CDR3 is TGTGCCAGCAGTCACAGGGAAGGCAATCAGCCCCAGCATTTT.

This clone was recorded once. V usage is TRBV19 and J usage is TRBJ1-4; 7 bases map to TRBD1. The CDR3 spans 14 residues. With 3 bases clipped from V and 7 bases from J, the junction kept 5 bases outside the gene matches. CDR1 is LNHDA and CDR2 is SQIVND in the germline V gene (reference sequence). The CDR3 sequence is CASSMMRTGEKLFF. The CDR3 region has the DNA TGTGCCAGTAGTATGATGAGGACAGGTGAAAAACTGTTTTTT.

The chain combines TRBV29-1 with TRBJ1-2; D is uncertain. This CDR3 spans 12 amino acids. The V end lost 4 bases, the J end lost 8 bases, and 14 bases lay between the germline ends. Per germline, CDR1 SQVTM and CDR2 ANQGSEA. Written as DNA, the CDR3 is TGCAGCGTTGGGAGCCAACTCATGGGCTACACCTTC. Translation: CSVGSQLMGYTF.

The V and J genes are TRBV3-1 (or the pseudogene TRBV3-2) and TRBJ1-2, with a weak D call TRBD1 (6 bases). The V gene's germline CDR1 is LGHDT and CDR2 YNNKEL (reference sequence). This CDR3 contains 12 residues. The V and J ends lost 4 bases and 7 bases respectively, with 10 bases between them. In nucleotides, the CDR3 is TGTGCCAGCAGCCTTACAGGGTTTGGCTACACCTTC. Protein: CASSLTGFGYTF.

The rearrangement joins TRBV19 to TRBJ1-6, with 10 bases aligning to TRBD1. The germline gives CDR1 LNHDA, CDR2 SQIVND (reference sequence). This CDR3 has 14 residues. The V gene end was trimmed by 3 bases and the J gene end by 7 bases; junction bases not matched to a gene: 0. In nucleotides, the CDR3 is TGTGCCAGTAGTATGGGACAGGGGAATTCACCCCTCCACTTT. This encodes CASSMGQGNSPLHF.

V usage is TRBV6-4 and J usage is TRBJ1-5; D not certain. Germline-derived CDR1 and CDR2 are MRHNA and SNTAGT. The CDR3 runs to 15 residues. V was clipped by 6 bases and J by 4 bases, with 16 bases between them. Here the CDR3 reads CASSQDGLTNQPQHF. The CDR3 coding sequence is TGTGCCAGCAGCCAGGACGGCCTAACTAATCAGCCCCAGCATTTT.

This chain links TRBV19 with TRBJ1-1; D perhaps matches TRBD1 (5 bases). This CDR3 is 13 amino acids long. Trimming removed 7 bases at V and 5 bases at J, with 14 bases between. Germline CDR1 LNHDA, CDR2 SQIVND (reference sequence). The CDR3 protein is CASTPGGGTEAFF. CDR3 sequence (DNA): TGTGCCAGTACCCCCGGCGGGGGGACTGAAGCTTTCTTT.

V is TRBV5-5 and J is TRBJ1-4; no reliable D call. Trimming stripped 0 bases from V and 0 bases from J, with 6 bases between. Germline assignment: CDR1 SGHKS and CDR2 YYEKEE (reference sequence). This CDR3 comprises 15 residues. This CDR3 is CASSLGHATNEKLFF. Written as DNA, the CDR3 is TGTGCCAGCAGCTTGGGGCATGCAACTAATGAAAAACTGTTTTTT.

V is TRBV3-1 (or the pseudogene TRBV3-2) and J is TRBJ2-5, with 10 bases lining up with TRBD1. Germline V gives CDR1 LGHDT, CDR2 YNNKEL (reference sequence). V gave up 2 bases and J gave up 1 base; unmatched junction bases: 4. CDR3 length equals 16 residues. CDR3 sequence reads: CASSQQGQGTQETQYF. The CDR3 nucleotides are TGTGCCAGCAGCCAACAGGGACAGGGGACCCAAGAGACCCAGTACTTC.

The chain employs TRBV11-2 and TRBJ2-3; 9 bases agree with TRBD2. This CDR3 is 18 amino acids long. Germline trimming cut 1 base from V and 5 bases from J; bases unmatched to any gene: 13. CDR1 and CDR2 (germline): SGHAT, FQNNGV. The CDR3 loop reads CASSLVGSLAGNRDTQYF. The CDR3 DNA is TGTGCCAGCAGCTTAGTGGGGTCTCTAGCGGGGAACAGAGATACGCAGTATTTT.

The rearrangement joins TRBV10-3 to TRBJ2-4; 9 nucleotides agree with TRBD1. After removal of 3 bases from V and 7 bases from J, the junction contained 10 bases not matched to a gene. Per the germline V gene, CDR1 is ENHRY and CDR2 is SYGVKD. CDR3 length: 16 residues. The DNA for the CDR3 is TGTGCCATCAGTGAAGGGGAGGGACAGGGTAGGAACATTCAGTACTTC. This gives the protein CAISEGEGQGRNIQYF.

The chain employs TRBV20-1 and TRBJ1-2; no clear D gene. The germline V gene encodes CDR1 DFQATT and CDR2 SNEGSKA (reference sequence). The CDR3 is 10 amino acids. Trimming pared 6 bases from V and 4 bases from J, leaving 6 bases between. The CDR3 region is CSAPFYGYTF. As DNA, the CDR3 is TGCAGTGCCCCGTTCTATGGCTACACCTTC.

This sequence joins TRBV14 and TRBJ2-1; D is possibly TRBD2 (6 bases). The CDR3 contains 15 residues. CDR1 is SGHDN, CDR2 FVKESK, per germline. V was pared by 3 bases and J by 12 bases, with 21 bases between. DNA for the CDR3: TGTGCCAGCAGCCAGGAGACTAGTCCCGTTTTCGGGCAGTTCTTC. Residues: CASSQETSPVFGQFF.

The chain combines TRBV12-3 or TRBV12-4 with TRBJ1-1, with D uncertain. The CDR3 loop spans 13 amino acids. The V end was cut by 0 bases, the J end by 4 bases, with 6 bases between. CDR3 bases: TGTGCCAGCAGTTTAGCGACCGGCACTGAAGCTTTCTTT. Translated: CASSLATGTEAFF.

This chain uses TRBV19 with TRBJ1-4; 7 bases map to TRBD1. Germline V gene lookup returns CDR1 LNHDA and CDR2 SQIVND (reference sequence). V lost 7 bases and J lost 4; bases outside the gene matches: 6. The CDR3 loop spans 14 amino acids. This CDR3 is CASTPGQLNEKLFF. The CDR3 nucleotides are TGTGCCAGTACCCCGGGACAGCTTAATGAAAAACTGTTTTTT.